This entry lists 5 T cell receptor beta chains sequenced from one sample in a study of T cells in Graves' hyperthyroidism and ophthalmopathy. Amplification of TCR beta CDR3 regions was performed using RNA transcripts as template. The HTBI primer set drove a first-round RT-PCR of the TCR CDR3. TCRdb analysed the multiplex PCR reads with MiXCR anew, one entry per CDR3 protein. Seen here are about 400,000 distinct CDR3 sequences, about 15% observed once, and the top ten hold 30% to 35%. Input material: blood. The source is a woman in her thirties with Graves' hyperthyroidism.

V usage is TRBV4-2 and J usage is TRBJ2-7; no clear D. V was pared by 0 bases and J by 2 bases, with 14 bases between. The CDR3 has 16 residues. In germline, CDR1 is LGHNA, CDR2 YNFKEQ. The CDR3 sequence: CASSQEGRVAPYEQYF. The CDR3 coding sequence is TGTGCCAGCAGCCAAGAGGGAAGGGTGGCCCCCTACGAGCAGTACTTC.

This clonotype was counted many times. J is TRBJ2-3 and V is TRBV18; TRBD2 might be the D (6 bases). The germline V gene has CDR1 KGHSH and CDR2 LQKENI. The CDR3 spans 14 residues. The V end lost 3 bases, the J end lost 1 base, and 8 bases lay between the germline ends. The CDR3 nucleotides are TGTGCCAGCTCACCCGGGGGAGGCACAGATACGCAGTATTTT. Amino acids: CASSPGGGTDTQYF.

This clonotype has just a few counts. The J gene is TRBJ1-3, the V gene TRBV20-1; D ambiguous. The CDR3 is 13 amino acids. V was trimmed by 0 bases and J by 2 bases, leaving 5 bases between them. The germline V gene has CDR1 DFQATT and CDR2 SNEGSKA (reference sequence). The CDR3 sequence is CSAREAPGNTIYF. In DNA, the CDR3 is TGCAGTGCTAGAGAGGCACCTGGAAACACCATATATTTT.

In its sample, this clonotype was seen many times. The chain joins TRBV3-1 to TRBJ1-1; D ambiguous. Germline assignment: CDR1 LGHDT and CDR2 YNNKEL (reference sequence). The CDR3 extends over 15 amino acids. Trimming pared 0 bases from V and 0 bases from J, leaving 8 bases between. Here the CDR3 DNA reads TGTGCCAGCAGCCAAGAGACCAGCCTGAACACTGAAGCTTTCTTT. This sequence encodes CASSQETSLNTEAFF.

This clonotype was seen a handful of times. V is TRBV7-6 and J is TRBJ2-1, with D uncertain. Germline lookup yields CDR1 SGHVS and CDR2 FNYEAQ. The length of the CDR3 is 16 residues. V gave up 2 bases and J gave up 0 bases, with 11 bases separating them. CDR3 DNA: TGTGCCAGCAGCTTAATTGGTGCCAGCTCCTACAATGAGCAGTTCTTC. Its translation is CASSLIGASSYNEQFF.